These 25 T cell receptor beta chains share one sample of origin, sequenced in a study of blood T cell repertoires in COVID-19. Produced via immunoSEQ multiplex PCR; TCRdb's table is partial and in-frame only. This table holds around 180,000 clones, 80% to 90% found once. Sequencing was carried out using peripheral blood. The receptors were gathered from a man aged 35 to 55 with active or convalescent COVID-19.

CDR3 loop: CAISGGGWNEKLFF. DNA for the CDR3: TGTGCCATCAGTGGTGGCGGATGGAATGAAAAACTGTTTTTT. J is TRBJ1-4 and V is TRBV10-3; unclear D gene. Trimming removed 4 bases from V and 5 bases from J, with 11 bases in between. The V gene's germline CDR1 is ENHRY and CDR2 SYGVKD. The CDR3 has 14 residues.

The rearrangement joins TRBV15 to TRBJ2-3, with 9 bases identical to TRBD1. CDR3 length: 15 residues. V trimming: 3 bases; J trimming: 3 bases; junction bases outside the gene matches: 4. CDR1 is LNHNV and CDR2 is YYDKDF in the germline V gene (reference sequence). The CDR3 coding sequence is TGTGCCACCAGCAGGAACAGGGGGCTGACAGATACGCAGTATTTT. It yields the protein CATSRNRGLTDTQYF.

V is TRBV19 and J is TRBJ1-1, with D unresolved. The CDR3 runs to 17 residues. Trimming stripped 0 bases from V and 0 bases from J, with 14 bases between. CDR1 LNHDA and CDR2 SQIVND come from the germline V gene (reference sequence). CDR3 DNA: TGTGCCAGTAGTATAGACGGTGCGGATACAATGAACACTGAAGCTTTCTTT. Encoded protein: CASSIDGADTMNTEAFF.

This sequence joins TRBV6-5 and TRBJ1-2, with D maybe TRBD1 (5 bases). Deletions cut 7 bases from V and 8 bases from J, with 20 bases between. Germline V lookup: CDR1 MNHEY, CDR2 SVGAGI. This CDR3 region has 14 residues. CDR3 in DNA: TGTGCCAGCACTCCATTCCAGGGTTCGGTCGGCTACACCTTC. This gives the protein CASTPFQGSVGYTF.

The V gene is TRBV5-4, the J gene TRBJ1-1; D may be TRBD1 (5 bases). The CDR3 is 14 residues long. The germline V and J ends were trimmed by 4 bases and 1 base, with 11 bases remaining between them. The germline V gene has CDR1 SGHNT and CDR2 YYREEE (reference sequence). CDR3 nucleotides: TGTGCCAGCAGCGAACAGGATCCGAACACTGAAGCTTTCTTT. Translating gives CASSEQDPNTEAFF. The variable domain in full, with the rest retrieved from reference TRBV5-4 and TRBJ1-1, is ETGVTQSPTHLIKTRGQQVTLRCSSQSGHNTVSWYQQALGQGPQFIFQYYREEENGRGNFPPRFSGLQFPNYSSELNVNALELDDSALYLCASSEQDPNTEAFFGQGTRLTVV.

For this clone: At one boundary the junction diverges from the germline segment, which might be a read error. This chain connects TRBV7-7 to TRBJ2-1; TRBD2 might be the D (7 bases). The CDR3 covers 13 residues. Germline V gene data show CDR1 as SSHAT and CDR2 as FNYEAQ (reference sequence). CDR3 amino acids: CASSLKGGDEQFF. The CDR3 coding sequence is TGTGCTAGCAGCTTGAAAGGGGGGGATGAGCAGTTCTTC.

This chain uses TRBV2 with TRBJ2-1; tentatively, D is TRBD1 (5 bases). The CDR3 runs to 13 residues. In germline, CDR1 is SNHLY, CDR2 FYNNEI. V lost 7 bases, J lost 9 bases, and 16 bases lay in between. CDR3 sequence: CASTRVVTSEQFF. The CDR3, as DNA: TGTGCCAGCACCAGGGTTGTTACCAGTGAGCAGTTCTTC.

The gene calls are TRBV12-3 or TRBV12-4 and TRBJ1-2; D is undetermined. This CDR3 is built from 13 residues. V lost 5 bases and J lost 8, with 15 bases in between. The CDR3 reads CASSLSLGVGYTF. DNA for the CDR3: TGTGCCAGCAGTCTCTCCCTCGGGGTCGGCTACACCTTC.

The gene calls are TRBV7-9 and TRBJ2-5; the D is unclear. Germline V gives CDR1 SEHNR, CDR2 FQNEAQ (reference sequence). This CDR3 has 13 amino acids. Trimming took 5 bases from V and 5 from J, leaving 12 bases between them. The CDR3 DNA reads TGTGCCAGCAGCGCCCCACCCCGGGAGACCCAGTACTTC. Its translation: CASSAPPRETQYF.

This clone came up a few times. The chain links TRBV7-9 to TRBJ1-3; D call uncertain. CDR1 SEHNR and CDR2 FQNEAQ come from the germline V gene (reference sequence). The CDR3 totals 14 residues. With 2 bases removed from V and 0 bases from J, the gap between germline ends came to 5 bases. For the CDR3, the DNA is TGTGCCAGCAGCTTACCTAGCTCTGGAAACACCATATATTTT. Translating it yields CASSLPSSGNTIYF.

The rearrangement uses TRBV2 and TRBJ2-4; possibly TRBD1 for D (5 bases). The V end was cut by 5 bases, the J end by 0 bases, with 14 bases between. The CDR3 contains 16 residues. CDR1 is SNHLY, CDR2 FYNNEI, per germline. This chain's CDR3 is CASSLGVFLAKNIQYF. The CDR3 DNA reads as TGTGCCAGCAGTTTAGGGGTTTTCTTAGCCAAAAACATTCAGTACTTC.

V and J are TRBV7-2 and TRBJ1-1; TRBD1 aligns across 7 bases. Germline values: CDR1 SGHTA, CDR2 FQGNSA. This CDR3 has 13 residues. V lost 3 bases, J lost 4 bases, and 2 bases stayed unmatched. CDR3 nucleotide sequence: TGTGCCAGCAGCTTGAGACAGGGCACTGAAGCTTTCTTT. Translated: CASSLRQGTEAFF.

For this clone: One junction end does not reproduce the germline sequence, and a read error may be involved. This chain connects TRBV5-1 to TRBJ2-7; D may be TRBD2 (6 bases). The CDR3 runs to 14 residues. Per the germline V gene, CDR1 is SGHRS and CDR2 is YFSETQ. CDR3 residues: CASSPAAGSFEQYF. In nucleotides, the CDR3 is TGCGCCAGCAGCCCGGCTGCGGGGTCCTTCGAGCAGTACTTC.

This clone was observed a few times. This chain uses TRBV28 with TRBJ1-4; perhaps TRBD1 as D (6 bases). The CDR3 loop spans 15 amino acids. V shed 5 bases and J shed 0 bases, with 10 bases lying between them. Germline V gene sequence: CDR1 MDHEN, CDR2 SYDVKM. CDR3 sequence reads: CASSLRQATNEKLFF. The CDR3 nucleotides are TGTGCCAGCAGTCTAAGACAGGCAACTAATGAAAAACTGTTTTTT.

This clone was detected only a few times. The rearrangement links TRBV6-5 to TRBJ1-6; 12 bases map to TRBD1. CDR3 length: 16 amino acids. With V trimmed by 2 bases and J by 8 bases, 4 bases remained unmatched. Germline V gives CDR1 MNHEY, CDR2 SVGAGI. The DNA of the CDR3 is TGTGCCAGCAGTTACGCCGGGACAGGGGGCGATTCACCCCTCCACTTT. Its protein product is CASSYAGTGGDSPLHF.

The chain links TRBV5-5 to TRBJ2-1; D may be TRBD2 (6 bases). The germline CDR1 and CDR2 sequences are SGHKS and YYEKEE (reference sequence). V lost 4 bases and J 1 base, leaving 24 bases between the germline ends. This CDR3 comprises 19 residues. In DNA form, the CDR3 reads TGTGCCAGCAGCCCCTGGGGGGAAAAAGGGACCTATTCCTACAATGAGCAGTTCTTC. It translates to CASSPWGEKGTYSYNEQFF.

This clone occurred once. This chain connects TRBV3-1 (or the pseudogene TRBV3-2) to TRBJ1-2; perhaps TRBD1 as D (6 bases). The CDR3 runs to 15 residues. CDR1 and CDR2 (germline): LGHDT, YNNKEL (reference sequence). The V gene lost 2 bases and the J gene lost 8 bases, with 18 bases spanning the gap. The CDR3 DNA is TGTGCCAGCAGCCAAAACAGCGGGGGGCGGAAGGGCTACACCTTC. Encoded protein: CASSQNSGGRKGYTF.

The gene calls are TRBV2 and TRBJ2-2; TRBD2 might be the D (5 bases). Trimming removed 5 bases at V and 0 bases at J, with 10 bases between. The CDR3 sequence is 15 residues long. In germline, CDR1 is SNHLY, CDR2 FYNNEI. The DNA for the CDR3 is TGTGCCAGCAGTAGTAGCGTCACGAACACCGGGGAGCTGTTTTTT. This codes for CASSSSVTNTGELFF.

The rearrangement joins TRBV30 to TRBJ1-2; TRBD1 matches 8 bases. The CDR3 extends over 14 amino acids. V trimming: 3 bases; J trimming: 4 bases; junction bases outside the gene matches: 7. Germline CDR1 GTSNPN, CDR2 SVGIG (reference sequence). In nucleotides, the CDR3 is TGTGCCTGGAGGGACCCGGACAGGGTCTATGGCTACACCTTC. Protein product: CAWRDPDRVYGYTF.

This chain uses TRBV9 with TRBJ2-3, with a tentative D call TRBD2 (5 bases). V was trimmed by 1 base and J by 0 bases, leaving 6 bases between them. The CDR3 sequence is 14 residues long. The germline CDR1 and CDR2 sequences are SGDLS and YYNGEE. This chain's CDR3 is CASSVRTSTDTQYF. CDR3 nucleotides: TGTGCCAGCAGCGTACGGACTAGCACAGATACGCAGTATTTT. Variable domain in full (rest from reference TRBV9 and TRBJ2-3): DSGVTQTPKHLITATGQRVTLRCSPRSGDLSVYWYQQSLDQGLQFLIQYYNGEERAKGNILERFSAQQFPDLHSELNLSSLELGDSALYFCASSVRTSTDTQYFGPGTRLTVL.

The chain links TRBV9 to TRBJ2-1; TRBD2 matches 10 bases. The CDR3 sequence is 16 residues long. The germline V gene encodes CDR1 SGDLS and CDR2 YYNGEE. Germline trimming cut 0 bases from V and 10 bases from J; bases unmatched to any gene: 10. The CDR3 reads CASSVVSGGPPREQFF. DNA for the CDR3: TGTGCCAGCAGCGTAGTTAGCGGGGGGCCTCCTAGAGAGCAGTTCTTC. The whole variable domain, filled in from reference TRBV9 and TRBJ2-1, reads DSGVTQTPKHLITATGQRVTLRCSPRSGDLSVYWYQQSLDQGLQFLIQYYNGEERAKGNILERFSAQQFPDLHSELNLSSLELGDSALYFCASSVVSGGPPREQFFGPGTRLTVL.

The sample holds many counts of this clone. V usage is TRBV7-2 and J usage is TRBJ2-2, with D maybe TRBD2 (5 bases). V shed 2 bases and J shed 5 bases, with 12 bases lying between them. This CDR3 has 15 residues. Per germline, CDR1 SGHTA and CDR2 FQGNSA. CDR3 sequence reads: CASSLKVSGTGELFF. The CDR3 coding sequence is TGTGCCAGCAGCTTAAAGGTTTCGGGGACCGGGGAGCTGTTTTTT.

The count of this clone is one. J is TRBJ1-1 and V is TRBV12-3 or TRBV12-4; a weak D match, TRBD1 (5 bases). CDR3 size: 11 residues. Trimming cost V 8 bases and J 8 bases, with 12 bases left between them. The CDR3 nucleotides are TGTGCCAGCGCACAGGCGGGAGAAGCTTTCTTT. The encoded protein is CASAQAGEAFF.

The V gene is TRBV7-9, the J gene TRBJ2-2; the match to TRBD2 covers 7 bases. Germline V gene lookup returns CDR1 SEHNR and CDR2 FQNEAQ (reference sequence). V shed 2 bases and J 1 base; nucleotides not matched to a gene: 10. The CDR3 runs to 18 residues. CDR3 residues: CASSLRSGLAENTGELFF. The CDR3 coding sequence is TGTGCCAGCAGCTTAAGATCCGGGCTAGCGGAGAACACCGGGGAGCTGTTTTTT.

The chain couples TRBV5-4 to TRBJ1-3, with 9 positions matching TRBD1. Germline V gene data show CDR1 as SGHNT and CDR2 as YYREEE (reference sequence). With V trimmed by 2 bases and J by 1 base, 7 bases remained unmatched. The CDR3 spans 17 residues. The CDR3 DNA sequence: TGTGCCAGCAGCTTAAAACCGGGACAGGGATCTGGAAACACCATATATTTT. Translated, it gives CASSLKPGQGSGNTIYF. The full variable domain, in which reference TRBV5-4 and TRBJ1-3 provide the parts outside the CDR3, is ETGVTQSPTHLIKTRGQQVTLRCSSQSGHNTVSWYQQALGQGPQFIFQYYREEENGRGNFPPRFSGLQFPNYSSELNVNALELDDSALYLCASSLKPGQGSGNTIYFGEGSWLTVV.